These 25 T cell receptor beta chains came from one sample sequenced in a study of blood T cell repertoires in COVID-19. This table comes from immunoSEQ multiplex PCR, and its TCRdb copy is limited to in-frame clones, with some not included. The sample lists 350,000 or so clones, roughly nine tenths occurring once. Input material: peripheral blood. The receptors here all came from a woman aged 60-75 years with COVID-19, enrolled during active disease.

J is TRBJ2-3 and V is TRBV21-1; no DNA check was done on the table's D call, TRBD2. TRBV21-1 is labeled a pseudogene. This CDR3 comprises 17 residues. CDR3 sequence (DNA): TGTGCCAGCAGCAAAGCTGGGAGCGGGGGGGCCTGTGATACGCAGTATTTT. It translates to CASSKAGSGGACDTQYF.

The chain has TRBV7-8 and TRBJ1-2, with unresolved D. Germline CDR1 and CDR2: SGHVS and FQNEAQ. The CDR3 length is 15 residues. The germline V and J ends were trimmed by 1 base and 0 bases, with 9 bases remaining between them. The CDR3 protein is CASSLGGPANYGYTF. The CDR3 coding sequence is TGTGCCAGCAGCTTAGGAGGGCCTGCTAACTATGGCTACACCTTC.

This sequence joins TRBV10-1 and TRBJ1-2; 9 nucleotides align to TRBD1. V was pared by 5 bases and J by 7 bases, with 5 bases of the junction left unmatched. The CDR3 length is 13 residues. The germline V gene has CDR1 WNHNN and CDR2 SYGVQD (reference sequence). The CDR3 region has the DNA TGCGCCAGCAGTCCCGGGACAGGGTTTGGCTACACCTTC. Its protein is CASSPGTGFGYTF.

This chain connects TRBV5-4 to TRBJ1-2, with D possibly TRBD1 on 5 matching bases. V was clipped by 4 bases and J by 3 bases, with 19 bases between them. CDR3 length: 16 amino acids. From germline, CDR1 is SGHNT and CDR2 YYREEE (reference sequence). This CDR3 is CASSAAMGWGDYGYTF. CDR3 DNA: TGTGCCAGCAGCGCGGCGATGGGATGGGGGGACTATGGCTACACCTTC.

The rearrangement joins TRBV19 to TRBJ1-2; 7 bases fit TRBD1. The CDR3 is 14 residues long. Germline V CDR1 and CDR2: LNHDA, SQIVND (reference sequence). V shed 5 bases, J shed 3 bases, and the junction held 6 bases outside the gene matches. The CDR3 loop reads CASSSTGTDYGYTF. CDR3 sequence (DNA): TGTGCCAGTAGTTCGACAGGGACCGACTATGGCTACACCTTC.

On this clone: Other DNA sequences from this sample encode an identical CDR3 as well. The chain employs TRBV5-4 and TRBJ1-1, with D perhaps TRBD1 (6 bases). Trimming left V 2 bases short and J 4 bases short, with 9 bases between. The length of the CDR3 is 13 residues. Germline values: CDR1 SGHNT, CDR2 YYREEE (reference sequence). CDR3 in amino acids: CASSLTGSTEAFF. The CDR3 DNA follows: TGTGCCAGCAGCTTAACAGGGAGCACTGAAGCTTTCTTT.

This sequence joins TRBV6-6 and TRBJ1-2, with 9 bases fitting TRBD1. The CDR3 loop spans 14 amino acids. Germline CDR1 MNHNY, CDR2 SVGAGI (reference sequence). V lost 0 bases and J lost 6; bases outside the gene matches: 2. Written as DNA, the CDR3 is TGTGCCAGCAGTTACTCGTGGACAGGGGATGGCTACACCTTC. This codes for CASSYSWTGDGYTF.

V is TRBV4-2 and J is TRBJ2-1, with D possibly TRBD2 on 6 matching bases. CDR3 length: 16 residues. In germline, CDR1 is LGHNA, CDR2 YNFKEQ. V was cut by 0 bases and J by 0 bases, with 9 bases left in between. The CDR3 protein is CASSQESSGSYNEQFF. CDR3 nucleotides: TGTGCCAGCAGCCAAGAAAGTAGCGGCTCCTACAATGAGCAGTTCTTC.

The chain is built from TRBV9 and TRBJ2-6; 8 bases are shared with TRBD1. V shed 3 bases and J 0 bases; nucleotides not matched to a gene: 8. CDR3 length: 18 residues. In germline, CDR1 is SGDLS, CDR2 YYNGEE. The CDR3 here is CASSGSGTGYSGANVLTF. The CDR3 DNA follows: TGTGCCAGCAGCGGGTCCGGGACAGGCTACTCTGGGGCCAACGTCCTGACTTTC.

The chain links TRBV18 to TRBJ1-1; D is possibly TRBD1 (5 bases). V lost 3 bases to trimming and J lost 2 bases, with 16 bases between them. The CDR3 totals 16 residues. The germline V gene encodes CDR1 KGHSH and CDR2 LQKENI. The CDR3 DNA reads TGTGCCAGCTCACCCCTAGTCAAGGGGACTAACACTGAAGCTTTCTTT. Translating gives CASSPLVKGTNTEAFF.

This clone showed up just a few times. The chain combines TRBV7-9 with TRBJ1-2; D is unclear. The germline gives CDR1 SEHNR, CDR2 FQNEAQ (reference sequence). V lost 4 bases, J lost 2 bases, and 11 bases lay in between. The CDR3 runs to 14 residues. CDR3 loop: CASSSQARNYGYTF. Here the CDR3 DNA reads TGTGCCAGCAGCTCCCAGGCCCGCAACTATGGCTACACCTTC.

The chain carries TRBV19 and TRBJ2-1; TRBD2 aligns across 9 bases. Trimming removed 3 bases from V and 4 bases from J; junction bases left unmatched: 7. Germline CDR1 is LNHDA and CDR2 is SQIVND (reference sequence). CDR3 length: 16 amino acids. CDR3 coding DNA: TGTGCCAGTAGTATGGCCACTAGCGGGCGATACAATGAGCAGTTCTTC. Translation gives CASSMATSGRYNEQFF.

J is TRBJ2-7 and V is TRBV7-9; TRBD1 matches 8 bases. CDR1 is SEHNR and CDR2 is FQNEAQ in the germline V gene (reference sequence). V trimming: 5 bases; J trimming: 5 bases; junction bases outside the gene matches: 14. The CDR3 has 16 amino acids. The CDR3 is CASSPRQGTLGDEQYF. The DNA of the CDR3 is TGTGCCAGCAGCCCACGACAGGGGACCCTCGGAGACGAGCAGTACTTC. Full variable domain (remainder filled in from reference TRBV7-9 and TRBJ2-7): DTGVSQNPRHKITKRGQNVTFRCDPISEHNRLYWYRQTLGQGPEFLTYFQNEAQLEKSRLLSDRFSAERPKGSFSTLEIQRTEQGDSAMYLCASSPRQGTLGDEQYFGPGTRLTVT.

The chain combines TRBV18 with TRBJ1-5; tentatively, D is TRBD1 (6 bases). CDR1 is KGHSH, CDR2 LQKENI, per germline. There are 14 residues in the CDR3. V shed 3 bases and J shed 7 bases, with 13 bases lying between them. CDR3 DNA: TGTGCCAGCTCACCGGAACAGGGCCGACAGCCCCAGCATTTT. Its protein is CASSPEQGRQPQHF. Together with reference TRBV18 and TRBJ1-5, the CDR3 gives the full variable domain: NAGVMQNPRHLVRRRGQEARLRCSPMKGHSHVYWYRQLPEEGLKFMVYLQKENIIDESGMPKERFSAEFPKEGPSILRIQQVVRGDSAAYFCASSPEQGRQPQHFGDGTRLSIL.

The rearrangement uses TRBV2 and TRBJ2-7; D possibly corresponds to TRBD1 (6 bases). Germline V gives CDR1 SNHLY, CDR2 FYNNEI. This CDR3 has 12 residues. Deletions cut 4 bases from V and 5 bases from J, with 9 bases between. Here the CDR3 DNA reads TGTGCCAGCAGTGCTCAGGGGAACGAGCAGTACTTC. It translates to CASSAQGNEQYF.

This chain uses TRBV2 with TRBJ1-2, with 9 bases matching TRBD1. The CDR3 spans 16 residues. CDR1 and CDR2 from the germline V gene are SNHLY and FYNNEI. V lost 6 bases, J lost 6 bases, and 14 bases stayed unmatched. CDR3 protein: CASSEAGGTGYDGYTF. As DNA, the CDR3 is TGTGCCAGCAGCGAGGCCGGGGGGACAGGGTACGATGGCTACACCTTC.

The CDR3 sequence: CASNSPGQSNYGYTF. The CDR3 DNA reads as TGTGCCAGTAATTCTCCGGGACAGTCTAACTATGGCTACACCTTC. The chain has TRBV19 and TRBJ1-2, with 7 bases lining up with TRBD1. Germline V gene lookup returns CDR1 LNHDA and CDR2 SQIVND (reference sequence). This CDR3 is 15 amino acids long. Germline trimming cut 7 bases from V and 0 bases from J; bases unmatched to any gene: 8.

For this clone: Sequence at one end of the junction differs from germline and may be a read error. This chain connects TRBV6-5 to TRBJ2-7; tentatively, D is TRBD2 (6 bases). The CDR3 sequence is 10 residues long. Germline values: CDR1 MNHEY, CDR2 SVGAGI. The CDR3 loop reads CASSYPGVDF. The CDR3 nucleotides are TGTGCCAGCAGTTACCCGGGGGTCGACTTC.

This chain joins TRBV4-1 and TRBJ2-7, with D tentatively TRBD2 (5 bases). Germline CDR1 MGHRA, CDR2 YSYEKL. The CDR3 loop spans 13 amino acids. V was clipped by 4 bases and J by 6 bases, with 13 bases between them. The CDR3: CASSRGLGSEQYF. The DNA for the CDR3 is TGCGCCAGCAGCCGCGGACTCGGGTCCGAGCAGTACTTC.

The genes are TRBV23-1 and TRBJ1-4, with 7 positions matching TRBD1. TRBV23-1 is assigned to the ORF class and has an uncertain function. This CDR3 region has 15 residues. V lost 7 bases and J lost 7; bases outside the gene matches: 12. CDR3 bases: TGCGCCAGCAATCGACAGGGAGTAGAAGCTGAAAAACTGTTTTTT. It codes for CASNRQGVEAEKLFF.

CDR3 sequence reads: CASSIEHPGRPQHF. In nucleotides, the CDR3 is TGTGCCAGTAGTATAGAACACCCTGGGAGGCCCCAGCATTTT. The V and J genes are TRBV19 and TRBJ1-5; D gene unclear. Per the germline V gene, CDR1 is LNHDA and CDR2 is SQIVND (reference sequence). The CDR3 totals 14 residues. V lost 0 bases to trimming and J lost 9 bases, with 12 bases between them.

The CDR3 DNA sequence: TGTGCCAGCAGTGTGTATAGCGGGGGGTACGAGCAGTACTTC. This translates into CASSVYSGGYEQYF. The rearrangement joins TRBV2 to TRBJ2-7, with 10 bases that match TRBD2. CDR1 is SNHLY, CDR2 FYNNEI, per germline. CDR3 size: 14 residues. V lost 4 bases and J lost 4; bases outside the gene matches: 4.

The chain joins TRBV4-1 to TRBJ2-5; tentative D call: TRBD1 (6 bases). Looked up from germline, CDR1 is MGHRA and CDR2 is YSYEKL. The germline V and J ends were trimmed by 5 bases and 5 bases, with 21 bases remaining between them. The CDR3 loop spans 16 amino acids. The CDR3 DNA sequence: TGCGCCAGCAGCTCGGGGTACCAACAGGGTGCGGAGACCCAGTACTTC. Protein sequence: CASSSGYQQGAETQYF.

This chain links TRBV24-1 with TRBJ1-5; TRBD1 agrees at 10 bases. Germline V gene lookup returns CDR1 KGHDR and CDR2 SFDVKD. The V and J ends lost 3 bases and 0 bases, in that order; junction bases with no gene match: 7. This CDR3 region has 18 residues. In DNA form, the CDR3 reads TGTGCCACCAGTGATGCGGGGGACAGGGGATATAGCAATCAGCCCCAGCATTTT. It encodes CATSDAGDRGYSNQPQHF.

This rearrangement joins TRBV6-1 to TRBJ1-1; 7 nucleotides agree with TRBD1. This CDR3 comprises 14 residues. Germline V gene sequence: CDR1 MNHNS, CDR2 SASEGT. V shed 3 bases, J shed 4 bases, and the junction held 5 bases outside the gene matches. The CDR3 here is CASSDGRGVTEAFF. CDR3 DNA sequence: TGTGCCAGCAGTGACGGCAGGGGGGTCACTGAAGCTTTCTTT.